This entry concerns a single T cell receptor beta chain. These data belong to a study of blood T cell repertoires in COVID-19. This CDR3 region has 15 residues. Deletions cut 2 bases from V and 6 bases from J, with 17 bases between. Germline values: CDR1 SGDLS, CDR2 YYNGEE. Original methodology: The assay estimated nucleated cells by amplifying reference gene primers. Generated by immunoSEQ multiplex PCR, the TCRdb table keeps only in-frame clones and is missing some. V and J calls and clone size are copied from that table; D and trimming were computed from the DNA. The table shows 200,000 to 250,000 clones, with approximately 86% occurring only once.

This TCR derives from a human donor in a cohort sampled during active COVID-19. The V gene is TRBV9, the J gene TRBJ1-1, with a weak D call TRBD1 (6 bases). The specimen sequenced was peripheral blood. In DNA, the CDR3 is TGTGCCAGCAGCGTGAATGGGGGCGCGGGGGCTGAAGCTTTCTTT. Protein product: CASSVNGGAGAEAFF.